Each of the 29 T cell receptor beta chains below was sequenced from the same sample in a study of monozygotic twins with inflammatory bowel disease. TCRdb reprocessed the 5' RACE reads and reports one entry per CDR3 protein, with no DNA. The table for this sample gives hundreds of thousands of distinct CDR3 sequences. Sequencing was performed on blood. The receptors originated from a human donor with ulcerative colitis or Crohn's disease, or a healthy co-twin of an affected twin (not recorded which).

The chain couples TRBV19 to TRBJ2-1; no DNA is available, so the TRBD2 call from TCRdb remains unchecked. In germline, CDR1 is LNHDA, CDR2 SQIVND (reference sequence). This CDR3 is 17 amino acids long. The CDR3 here is CASSGTSGVLTYNEQFF. Variable domain in full (rest from reference TRBV19 and TRBJ2-1): DGGITQSPKYLFRKEGQNVTLSCEQNLNHDAMYWYRQDPGQGLRLIYYSQIVNDFQKGDIAEGYSVSREKKESFPLTVTSAQKNPTAFYLCASSGTSGVLTYNEQFFGPGTRLTVL.

V usage is TRBV27 and J usage is TRBJ2-5. Germline CDR1 and CDR2: MNHEY and SMNVEV (reference sequence). The CDR3 extends over 13 amino acids. The chain's CDR3 is CASSLRAPETQYF.

The chain has TRBV12-3 or TRBV12-4 and TRBJ2-5; the TCRdb call, TRBD2, lacks DNA for checking. The length of the CDR3 is 15 residues. CDR3 region: CASSLSSGVQETQYF.

This sequence joins TRBV12-3 or TRBV12-4 and TRBJ2-3; with no DNA, the TCRdb D assignment of TRBD1 cannot be verified. This CDR3 contains 13 residues. The CDR3: CASRIGAGDTQYF.

V usage is TRBV20-1 and J usage is TRBJ2-7; TCRdb's D call, TRBD1, is unchecked because there is no DNA. The CDR3 sequence is 14 residues long. CDR1 and CDR2 from the germline V gene are DFQATT and SNEGSKA (reference sequence). The CDR3 reads CSARPGTVAYEQYF.

The chain has TRBV20-1 and TRBJ2-5; TCRdb selects TRBD2, and the lack of DNA leaves this call unchecked. This CDR3 has 18 amino acids. Germline CDR1 is DFQATT and CDR2 is SNEGSKA (reference sequence). The CDR3 spells CSAKDPGGRHGYQETQYF.

The chain has TRBV7-9 and TRBJ1-2. This CDR3 has 12 amino acids. Germline V gives CDR1 SEHNR, CDR2 FQNEAQ (reference sequence). CDR3 protein: CASSLVSYGYTF. Filled out from reference TRBV7-9 and TRBJ1-2, the complete variable domain reads DTGVSQNPRHKITKRGQNVTFRCDPISEHNRLYWYRQTLGQGPEFLTYFQNEAQLEKSRLLSDRFSAERPKGSFSTLEIQRTEQGDSAMYLCASSLVSYGYTFGSGTRLTVV.

The chain couples TRBV21-1 to TRBJ2-2; TCRdb indicates TRBD2, and absent DNA this call remains unverified. TRBV21-1 is recorded as a pseudogene. This CDR3 is 13 amino acids long. CDR3 residues: CASSGRVTGELFF.

The chain carries TRBV24-1 and TRBJ2-1; absent DNA, TCRdb's TRBD2 call cannot be checked. Germline values: CDR1 KGHDR, CDR2 SFDVKD. This CDR3 is built from 16 residues. This CDR3 reads CATNKGEGGSYNEQFF.

The V call is TRBV6-2 or TRBV6-3, the J call TRBJ1-5; TCRdb's D call of TRBD1 is untestable without DNA. The CDR3 spans 19 residues. The germline V gene encodes CDR1 MNHEY and CDR2 SVGEGT. CDR3 region: CASSPHGQGLDPSNQPQHF.

The chain has TRBV7-8 and TRBJ2-7; TCRdb's D gene call, TRBD1, goes unchecked for lack of DNA. The CDR3 length is 14 residues. Germline values: CDR1 SGHVS, CDR2 FQNEAQ. Here the CDR3 reads CASSSRTGGHEQYF.

V usage is TRBV20-1 and J usage is TRBJ2-7. Per the germline V gene, CDR1 is DFQATT and CDR2 is SNEGSKA (reference sequence). This CDR3 spans 14 amino acids. CDR3: CSARDRDNSYEQYF.

The chain uses TRBV15 and TRBJ2-7; TCRdb proposes TRBD1, but this gene call is untestable without DNA. This CDR3 has 13 amino acids. Germline-derived CDR1 and CDR2 are LNHNV and YYDKDF (reference sequence). CDR3: CATSRGGGNEQYF.

The chain is built from TRBV19 and TRBJ1-5; the TCRdb call, TRBD1, lacks DNA for checking. Germline-derived CDR1 and CDR2 are LNHDA and SQIVND (reference sequence). This CDR3 is built from 15 residues. CDR3 in amino acids: CASTTRARVHQPQHF.

The chain is built from TRBV20-1 and TRBJ1-6; TCRdb's D call of TRBD1 is untestable without DNA. The CDR3 length is 13 residues. Germline loops: CDR1 DFQATT, CDR2 SNEGSKA (reference sequence). CDR3: CSAREEWAGSLHF.

V gene TRBV19 combines with J gene TRBJ1-1. CDR3 size: 14 residues. Germline V gene lookup returns CDR1 LNHDA and CDR2 SQIVND (reference sequence). CDR3 in amino acids: CASSIGQSNTEAFF.

J is TRBJ2-1 and V is TRBV6-1; the TCRdb D gene call, TRBD1, has no DNA to confirm it. This CDR3 has 12 residues. Per the germline V gene, CDR1 is MNHNS and CDR2 is SASEGT. This chain's CDR3 is CASKTGLNEQFF.

This chain uses TRBV3-1 with TRBJ2-3; the D call of TRBD2 rests on TCRdb alone, since no DNA is present to check it. The CDR3 is 15 residues long. The germline V gene has CDR1 LGHDT and CDR2 YNNKEL (reference sequence). CDR3 protein: CASSQGTAELGTQYF.

This chain uses TRBV9 with TRBJ2-4; TCRdb's assignment of TRBD2 cannot be checked, as there is no DNA. This CDR3 is built from 16 residues. CDR1 SGDLS and CDR2 YYNGEE come from the germline V gene. CDR3: CASSVGGRGGTNIQYF.

The J gene is TRBJ2-3, the V gene TRBV15. Germline V gene data show CDR1 as LNHNV and CDR2 as YYDKDF (reference sequence). CDR3 length: 11 amino acids. The CDR3 reads CATSSTDTQYF.

The V gene is TRBV12-3 or TRBV12-4, the J gene TRBJ1-1; the D call from TCRdb, TRBD1, cannot be confirmed without DNA. This CDR3 has 15 amino acids. This CDR3 reads CASSPGTGDTVEAFF.

This sequence joins TRBV7-8 and TRBJ1-5. The V gene's germline CDR1 is SGHVS and CDR2 FQNEAQ. This CDR3 comprises 13 residues. The CDR3 spells CASTQTPNQPQHF.

The V gene is TRBV10-3, the J gene TRBJ1-1. The CDR3 totals 13 residues. In germline, CDR1 is ENHRY, CDR2 SYGVKD. CDR3 loop: CAISKGEDTEAFF.

This chain uses TRBV28 with TRBJ1-3; TCRdb selects TRBD1, and the lack of DNA leaves this call unchecked. This CDR3 comprises 16 residues. Germline V gene sequence: CDR1 MDHEN, CDR2 SYDVKM. The chain's CDR3 is CASSMGQGATGNTIYF.

The chain combines TRBV6-1 with TRBJ2-2. CDR1 and CDR2 from the germline V gene are MNHNS and SASEGT. The CDR3 totals 14 residues. CDR3 residues: CASSERLNTGELFF.

J is TRBJ2-1 and V is TRBV20-1; the TCRdb D gene call, TRBD2, has no DNA to confirm it. The germline V gene encodes CDR1 DFQATT and CDR2 SNEGSKA (reference sequence). This CDR3 is built from 17 residues. The CDR3 protein is CSVKEVVAGGLYNEQFF.

The V gene is TRBV7-9, the J gene TRBJ1-1; the TCRdb D gene call, TRBD1, has no DNA to confirm it. CDR1 and CDR2 from the germline V gene are SEHNR and FQNEAQ (reference sequence). This CDR3 is built from 15 residues. The CDR3 region is CASSSVQGRSTEAFF.

J is TRBJ2-1 and V is TRBV27; no DNA is available, so the TRBD2 call from TCRdb remains unchecked. Germline CDR1 and CDR2: MNHEY and SMNVEV (reference sequence). CDR3 length: 12 amino acids. The CDR3 reads CASSRGYNEQFF.

V gene TRBV20-1 combines with J gene TRBJ2-3. This CDR3 spans 13 amino acids. CDR1 is DFQATT and CDR2 is SNEGSKA in the germline V gene (reference sequence). This CDR3 reads CSARDLQTYTQYF.